This record looks at one T cell receptor (beta chain) sequence and its context. Its antigen is currently unknown. All donors were Caucasian adults living in Nashville, Tennessee. Splitting the CD4+ cells yielded a CD45RA+ naive subset and a CD45RA-negative memory subset. These data come from a study of shared clonotypes between healthy human individuals. Libraries were prepared by immunoSEQ multiplex PCR; TCRdb keeps only in-frame clonotypes and omits some of them. The sample yields 2 million to 2.5 million clones, approximately 93% seen once. Overall study results and limits: Generally, naive subsets came out with larger estimated richness than memory subsets.

The sequence was obtained from a man between 18 and 29 years old in good health. Some clones in this sample may be carry-over from other donors' samples. The sample taken for sequencing was naive CD4+ T cells from PBMCs. Subset specified: CD45RA+ positively selected.

For the CDR3, the DNA is TGTGCCAGCAGCTTAGAGTTTCGAAACACCATATATTTT. Protein: CASSLEFRNTIYF. V usage is TRBV11-2 and J usage is TRBJ1-3; D is uncertain. Per the germline V gene, CDR1 is SGHAT and CDR2 is FQNNGV. This CDR3 spans 13 amino acids. The germline V and J ends were trimmed by 0 bases and 5 bases, with 5 bases remaining between them.